Listed below are T cell receptor beta chains from one sample, sequenced in a study of identical twins. TCRdb re-analysed the 5' RACE reads in MiXCR, keeping a single row per CDR3 protein. This sample yields about 530,000 distinct CDR3 sequences, of which about 20% are seen a single time; approximately 0.48% belongs to the top ten. This sample also appeared in a second study, on yellow fever vaccine responses in identical twins.

Material: CD4+ T cells sorted from blood. The origin of the receptors is a woman between 18 and 30 years old in good health. The CDR3 runs from the conserved cysteine through the conserved F or W. Each record gives: V gene, D gene, J gene, clone size, CDR3 protein, CDR3 DNA. A D gene is named only where the DNA matches it firmly. Only part of the rows carry a size: once, few, many, or a class if the clone is expanded.

TRBV7-2,NA,TRBJ1-2,NA,CASSLEGGTNYGYTF,TGTGCCAGCAGCTTAGAGGGGGGGACTAACTATGGCTACACCTTC
TRBV6-5,NA,TRBJ2-5,NA,CASSSLQAFQETQYF,TGTGCCAGCAGTTCTTTACAGGCGTTTCAAGAGACCCAGTACTTC
TRBV19,TRBD1,TRBJ1-3,few,CASSLGTGLIGNTIYF,TGTGCCAGTAGCCTTGGGACAGGCCTTATTGGAAACACCATATATTTT
TRBV7-2,NA,TRBJ2-1,NA,CASSSTGLDEQFF,TGTGCCAGCAGCTCCACAGGGTTAGATGAGCAGTTCTTC
TRBV10-3,NA,TRBJ2-3,few,CAISDATDTQYF,TGTGCCATCAGTGATGCTACAGATACGCAGTATTTT
TRBV4-2,TRBD2,TRBJ2-7,few,CASSQDFSGSSYEQYF,TGTGCCAGCAGCCAAGATTTCAGCGGGAGCTCCTACGAGCAGTACTTC
TRBV10-3,NA,TRBJ1-5,few,CAISEWDVRDNQPQHF,TGTGCCATCAGTGAGTGGGACGTGAGGGACAATCAGCCCCAGCATTTT
TRBV5-1,NA,TRBJ2-3,NA,CASSLLSDTDTQYF,TGCGCCAGCAGCTTGCTGTCAGACACAGATACGCAGTATTTT
TRBV6-5,TRBD2,TRBJ2-7,NA,CASSYSKLAGVYEQYF,TGTGCCAGCAGTTACTCGAAGCTAGCGGGAGTCTACGAGCAGTACTTC
TRBV29-1,TRBD2,TRBJ2-7,few,CSVKVQRDYEQYF,TGCAGCGTCAAAGTCCAGCGGGACTACGAGCAGTACTTC